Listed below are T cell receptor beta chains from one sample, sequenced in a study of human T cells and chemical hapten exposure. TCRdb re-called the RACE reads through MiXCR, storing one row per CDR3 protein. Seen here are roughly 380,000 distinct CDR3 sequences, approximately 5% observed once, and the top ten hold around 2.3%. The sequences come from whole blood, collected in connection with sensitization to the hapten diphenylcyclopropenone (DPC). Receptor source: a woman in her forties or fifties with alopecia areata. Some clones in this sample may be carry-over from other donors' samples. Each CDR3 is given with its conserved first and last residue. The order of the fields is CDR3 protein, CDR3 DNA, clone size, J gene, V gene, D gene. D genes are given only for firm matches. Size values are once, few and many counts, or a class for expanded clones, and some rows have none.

cdr3_aa: CASTTPGAQETQYF
cdr3_nt: TGCGCCAGCACTACCCCAGGGGCCCAAGAGACCCAGTACTTC
clone_size: many
j_call: TRBJ2-5
v_call: TRBV5-1
d_call: -

cdr3_aa: CASSLLSAEQYF
cdr3_nt: TGTGCCAGCAGTTTATTGTCCGCGGAGCAGTACTTC
clone_size: many
j_call: TRBJ2-7
v_call: TRBV28
d_call: -

cdr3_aa: CASSYSTSGVSSYNSPLHF
cdr3_nt: TGTGCCAGCAGTTACTCGACCTCAGGGGTGAGCTCCTATAATTCACCCCTCCACTTT
clone_size: many
j_call: TRBJ1-6
v_call: TRBV6-5
d_call: -

cdr3_aa: CASGSFPPPQHF
cdr3_nt: TGTGCCAGCGGGTCCTTTCCCCCGCCCCAGCATTTT
clone_size: -
j_call: TRBJ1-5
v_call: TRBV2
d_call: -

cdr3_aa: CAITSGGASDEQFF
cdr3_nt: TGTGCCATCACCTCGGGCGGGGCTAGCGATGAGCAGTTCTTC
clone_size: -
j_call: TRBJ2-1
v_call: TRBV10-3
d_call: -

cdr3_aa: CATSDVAGTTQETQYF
cdr3_nt: TGTGCCACCAGTGATGTAGCGGGAACCACTCAAGAGACCCAGTACTTC
clone_size: -
j_call: TRBJ2-5
v_call: TRBV24-1
d_call: TRBD2

cdr3_aa: CAARDTNTGELFF
cdr3_nt: TGTGCCGCCCGGGACACAAACACCGGGGAGCTGTTTTTT
clone_size: -
j_call: TRBJ2-2
v_call: TRBV24-1
d_call: -

cdr3_aa: CASSAAGGPEQFF
cdr3_nt: TGTGCCAGCAGCGCGGCCGGGGGGCCTGAGCAGTTCTTC
clone_size: -
j_call: TRBJ2-1
v_call: TRBV4-2
d_call: -

cdr3_aa: CASSQETGKDYTGELFF
cdr3_nt: TGTGCCAGCAGCCAAGAAACGGGGAAGGACTACACCGGGGAGCTGTTTTTT
clone_size: few
j_call: TRBJ2-2
v_call: TRBV3-1
d_call: -

cdr3_aa: CASSQDGLAGLQETQYF
cdr3_nt: TGTGCCAGCAGCCAAGACGGACTAGCGGGGCTCCAAGAGACCCAGTACTTC
clone_size: many
j_call: TRBJ2-5
v_call: TRBV3-1
d_call: TRBD2

cdr3_aa: CASSEAGRGGRTEAFF
cdr3_nt: TGTGCCAGCAGTGAAGCGGGCAGGGGTGGGCGCACTGAAGCTTTCTTT
clone_size: -
j_call: TRBJ1-1
v_call: TRBV6-1
d_call: -

cdr3_aa: CSVEEGGMEQYF
cdr3_nt: TGCAGCGTTGAAGAGGGGGGAATGGAGCAGTACTTC
clone_size: many
j_call: TRBJ2-7
v_call: TRBV29-1
d_call: -

cdr3_aa: CASSFNRGLATEQYF
cdr3_nt: TGTGCCAGCAGTTTCAACCGGGGACTAGCAACCGAGCAGTACTTC
clone_size: many
j_call: TRBJ2-7
v_call: TRBV28
d_call: TRBD2

cdr3_aa: CAIKENSMNTEAFF
cdr3_nt: TGTGCCATCAAGGAAAATTCGATGAACACTGAAGCTTTCTTT
clone_size: -
j_call: TRBJ1-1
v_call: TRBV10-3
d_call: -

cdr3_aa: CASSFAREQYF
cdr3_nt: TGTGCCAGCAGCTTCGCGCGGGAGCAGTACTTC
clone_size: few
j_call: TRBJ2-7
v_call: TRBV28
d_call: -

cdr3_aa: CASSSGTSFYEQYF
cdr3_nt: TGTGCCAGCAGTTCCGGGACTTCCTTCTACGAGCAGTACTTC
clone_size: few
j_call: TRBJ2-7
v_call: TRBV6-2/TRBV6-3
d_call: -

cdr3_aa: CASSIRQGVVSNQPQHF
cdr3_nt: TGTGCCAGCAGTATCCGACAGGGAGTGGTCAGCAATCAGCCCCAGCATTTT
clone_size: -
j_call: TRBJ1-5
v_call: TRBV28
d_call: TRBD1

cdr3_aa: CASSSLDRNTEAFF
cdr3_nt: TGCGCCAGCAGCTCACTGGACCGGAACACTGAAGCTTTCTTT
clone_size: many
j_call: TRBJ1-1
v_call: TRBV5-1
d_call: -

cdr3_aa: CASSESGTAFITTEAFF
cdr3_nt: TGTGCCAGCAGCGAGTCCGGGACCGCCTTTATTACCACTGAAGCTTTCTTT
clone_size: many
j_call: TRBJ1-1
v_call: TRBV7-9
d_call: -

cdr3_aa: CASSITGTDTQYF
cdr3_nt: TGTGCCAGTAGTATAACAGGGACAGATACGCAGTATTTT
clone_size: few
j_call: TRBJ2-3
v_call: TRBV19
d_call: -

cdr3_aa: CASSPMGSYNEQFF
cdr3_nt: TGTGCCAGCAGTCCTATGGGGAGCTACAATGAGCAGTTCTTC
clone_size: many
j_call: TRBJ2-1
v_call: TRBV27
d_call: -

cdr3_aa: CASSRGQLLGDEQYF
cdr3_nt: TGCGCCAGCAGCCGGGGACAACTACTGGGGGACGAGCAGTACTTC
clone_size: -
j_call: TRBJ2-7
v_call: TRBV4-3
d_call: -

cdr3_aa: CASSHLPLAGRTYEQYF
cdr3_nt: TGTGCCAGCAGTCATCTCCCGCTAGCGGGCCGAACCTACGAGCAGTACTTC
clone_size: many
j_call: TRBJ2-7
v_call: TRBV28
d_call: TRBD2

cdr3_aa: CASSVQGTLLHF
cdr3_nt: TGTGCCAGCAGTGTTCAGGGAACGTTACTCCACTTT
clone_size: few
j_call: TRBJ1-6
v_call: TRBV2
d_call: -

cdr3_aa: CASSPPDREAFF
cdr3_nt: TGTGCCAGCAGTCCACCCGACAGGGAAGCTTTCTTT
clone_size: many
j_call: TRBJ1-1
v_call: TRBV12-3/TRBV12-4
d_call: -

cdr3_aa: CAISQGQSYEQYF
cdr3_nt: TGTGCCATCAGCCAGGGGCAGTCCTACGAGCAGTACTTC
clone_size: few
j_call: TRBJ2-7
v_call: TRBV10-3
d_call: -

cdr3_aa: CASRDTGADTQYF
cdr3_nt: TGTGCCAGCAGGGACACAGGGGCAGATACGCAGTATTTT
clone_size: -
j_call: TRBJ2-3
v_call: TRBV5-8
d_call: TRBD1

cdr3_aa: CASSPRSGTDTQYF
cdr3_nt: TGCGCCAGCAGCCCCCGGAGCGGCACAGATACGCAGTATTTT
clone_size: -
j_call: TRBJ2-3
v_call: TRBV5-1
d_call: -

cdr3_aa: CASSLEGRGLGYGYTF
cdr3_nt: TGTGCCAGCAGCCTAGAGGGGCGGGGACTCGGCTATGGCTACACCTTC
clone_size: many
j_call: TRBJ1-2
v_call: TRBV7-9
d_call: -

cdr3_aa: CASSLGLAETQETQYF
cdr3_nt: TGTGCCAGCAGTTTAGGACTAGCGGAGACCCAAGAGACCCAGTACTTC
clone_size: -
j_call: TRBJ2-5
v_call: TRBV28
d_call: TRBD2

cdr3_aa: CASSIGDIRSPLHF
cdr3_nt: TGTGCCAGCAGTATCGGAGACATAAGGTCACCCCTCCACTTT
clone_size: many
j_call: TRBJ1-6
v_call: TRBV28
d_call: -

cdr3_aa: CAISAGENTGELFF
cdr3_nt: TGTGCCATCAGTGCAGGGGAGAACACCGGGGAGCTGTTTTTT
clone_size: many
j_call: TRBJ2-2
v_call: TRBV10-3
d_call: -

cdr3_aa: CASSPGGAYSNQPQHF
cdr3_nt: TGTGCCAGCAGTCCAGGGGGGGCATATAGCAATCAGCCCCAGCATTTT
clone_size: many
j_call: TRBJ1-5
v_call: TRBV27
d_call: TRBD1

cdr3_aa: CAWSVKRGFQPQHF
cdr3_nt: TGTGCCTGGAGTGTAAAGAGAGGGTTCCAGCCCCAGCATTTT
clone_size: few
j_call: TRBJ1-5
v_call: TRBV30
d_call: -

cdr3_aa: CAWSLGGISSYNEEFF
cdr3_nt: TGTGCCTGGAGTTTAGGCGGGATTAGCTCCTACAATGAGGAGTTCTTC
clone_size: once
j_call: TRBJ2-1
v_call: TRBV30
d_call: -

cdr3_aa: CASKGRSESYEQYF
cdr3_nt: TGTGCCAGCAAGGGTAGGTCGGAATCCTACGAGCAGTACTTC
clone_size: -
j_call: TRBJ2-7
v_call: TRBV6-5
d_call: -

cdr3_aa: CASSSPAGTNTEAFF
cdr3_nt: TGTGCCAGCAGTTCCCCAGCGGGGACGAACACTGAAGCTTTCTTT
clone_size: many
j_call: TRBJ1-1
v_call: TRBV12-3/TRBV12-4
d_call: -

cdr3_aa: CASSPPDRGSDTEAFF
cdr3_nt: TGTGCCAGCAGCCCCCCAGACAGGGGGTCCGACACTGAAGCTTTCTTT
clone_size: many
j_call: TRBJ1-1
v_call: TRBV7-9
d_call: TRBD1

cdr3_aa: CASSYSYGGELFF
cdr3_nt: TGTGCCAGCAGTTACTCTTATGGCGGGGAGCTGTTTTTT
clone_size: many
j_call: TRBJ2-2
v_call: TRBV6-2/TRBV6-3
d_call: -

cdr3_aa: CASRPLNPKTPDEQYF
cdr3_nt: TGTGCCAGCAGACCACTTAATCCGAAGACCCCAGACGAGCAGTACTTC
clone_size: -
j_call: TRBJ2-7
v_call: TRBV6-5
d_call: -

cdr3_aa: CSVLQGADTQYF
cdr3_nt: TGCAGCGTGTTACAGGGGGCAGATACGCAGTATTTT
clone_size: many
j_call: TRBJ2-3
v_call: TRBV29-1
d_call: TRBD1

cdr3_aa: CASSLTYTQYF
cdr3_nt: TGTGCCAGCAGCTTGACCTATACGCAGTATTTT
clone_size: many
j_call: TRBJ2-3
v_call: TRBV5-8
d_call: -

cdr3_aa: CASSLGLAGPTDTQYF
cdr3_nt: TGTGCCAGCAGTTTGGGACTAGCGGGGCCCACAGATACGCAGTATTTT
clone_size: many
j_call: TRBJ2-3
v_call: TRBV27
d_call: TRBD2

cdr3_aa: CASSEGLTLNTEAFF
cdr3_nt: TGTGCCAGCTCAGAAGGCCTAACCTTGAACACTGAAGCTTTCTTT
clone_size: -
j_call: TRBJ1-1
v_call: TRBV6-5
d_call: -

cdr3_aa: CASGGGGPYSEQFF
cdr3_nt: TGTGCTAGCGGAGGGGGAGGGCCCTACAGTGAGCAGTTCTTC
clone_size: many
j_call: TRBJ2-1
v_call: TRBV12-5
d_call: -

cdr3_aa: CASSPNAGNMNTEAFF
cdr3_nt: TGTGCCAGCTCACCAAATGCAGGGAACATGAACACTGAAGCTTTCTTT
clone_size: -
j_call: TRBJ1-1
v_call: TRBV18
d_call: -

cdr3_aa: CASSPDLDNSPLHF
cdr3_nt: TGTGCCAGCAGTCCGGATCTTGATAATTCACCCCTCCACTTT
clone_size: -
j_call: TRBJ1-6
v_call: TRBV6-5
d_call: -

cdr3_aa: CASSYGTVAFF
cdr3_nt: TGTGCCAGCAGTTACGGGACTGTCGCTTTCTTC
clone_size: few
j_call: TRBJ2-1
v_call: TRBV6-5
d_call: -

cdr3_aa: CASSLKIQRYNEQFF
cdr3_nt: TGTGCCAGCAGTTTGAAAATCCAGCGGTACAATGAGCAGTTCTTC
clone_size: -
j_call: TRBJ2-1
v_call: TRBV28
d_call: -

cdr3_aa: CASSPQDISSTYEQYF
cdr3_nt: TGTGCCAGCAGCCCACAGGACATCAGTTCTACCTACGAGCAGTACTTC
clone_size: many
j_call: TRBJ2-7
v_call: TRBV21-1
d_call: -

cdr3_aa: CASRLAGRSYEQYF
cdr3_nt: TGTGCCAGCAGGCTAGCGGGAAGATCCTACGAGCAGTACTTC
clone_size: many
j_call: TRBJ2-7
v_call: TRBV28
d_call: TRBD2

cdr3_aa: CSGVGLGNEKLFF
cdr3_nt: TGCAGCGGAGTGGGGCTGGGGAATGAAAAACTGTTTTTT
clone_size: many
j_call: TRBJ1-4
v_call: TRBV29-1
d_call: -

cdr3_aa: CASSKRQGAYEQYF
cdr3_nt: TGTGCCAGCAGCAAAAGGCAGGGAGCCTACGAGCAGTACTTC
clone_size: -
j_call: TRBJ2-7
v_call: TRBV3-1
d_call: -

cdr3_aa: CASSEGLAGGLADTQYF
cdr3_nt: TGTGCCAGCAGTGAAGGCCTAGCGGGGGGCCTAGCAGATACGCAGTATTTT
clone_size: -
j_call: TRBJ2-3
v_call: TRBV2
d_call: TRBD2

cdr3_aa: CAISEGQFNQPQHF
cdr3_nt: TGTGCCATCAGTGAAGGACAGTTCAATCAGCCCCAGCATTTT
clone_size: -
j_call: TRBJ1-5
v_call: TRBV10-3
d_call: -

cdr3_aa: CASPRDGELFF
cdr3_nt: TGTGCTAGTCCTAGGGACGGGGAGCTGTTTTTT
clone_size: -
j_call: TRBJ2-2
v_call: TRBV12-5
d_call: -

cdr3_aa: CASSRGTQNIQYF
cdr3_nt: TGTGCCAGCAGCCGCGGGACACAAAACATTCAGTACTTC
clone_size: many
j_call: TRBJ2-4
v_call: TRBV7-2
d_call: -

cdr3_aa: CASSLGSWGAGSQPQHF
cdr3_nt: TGTGCCAGCAGCTTAGGATCCTGGGGGGCTGGGAGTCAGCCCCAGCATTTT
clone_size: many
j_call: TRBJ1-5
v_call: TRBV7-9
d_call: -

cdr3_aa: CASSLWQGAANEKLFF
cdr3_nt: TGTGCCAGCAGCTTGTGGCAGGGGGCTGCTAATGAAAAACTGTTTTTT
clone_size: many
j_call: TRBJ1-4
v_call: TRBV5-5
d_call: TRBD1

cdr3_aa: CASSRSYEQYF
cdr3_nt: TGTGCCAGCAGTCGCAGTTACGAGCAGTACTTC
clone_size: many
j_call: TRBJ2-7
v_call: TRBV28
d_call: -